A single TCR beta chain is shown here with its context. What it binds is not known. This sample was included in a study of blood T cells in healthy people across ages. Study as a whole: Template switching recovered approximately one barcoded beta molecule for every two T cells.

Study-level findings and limits: Those diversity estimates obtained from one million T cells were thought to be underestimates.

Combining a sample-barcoded 5' primer with a J-beta primer mix, a second PCR ran for about 7 to 12 cycles. TCRdb reanalysed the 5' RACE reads using MiXCR and keeps one entry per CDR3 protein. This sample has about 730,000 distinct CDR3 sequences, with roughly 41% found just once. Every donor gave around 10 milliliters of peripheral blood. Isolation recovered at least 7 million PBMCs from every sample. V was pared by 6 bases and J by 1 base, with 18 bases between. The germline V gene encodes CDR1 MNHEY and CDR2 SVGEGT. The CDR3 has 16 residues. This rearrangement joins TRBV6-2 or TRBV6-3 to TRBJ2-5; the D call may be TRBD1 or TRBD2 (5 bases each). Material for sequencing was blood. This sequence originates from a woman aged 60 to 75 in good health. This CDR3 is CASRGLDGTIQETQYF. CDR3 in DNA: TGTGCCAGCAGGGGTCTAGACGGGACGATCCAAGAGACCCAGTACTTC.